These 13 T cell receptor beta chains were sequenced from one sample in a study of CD4 and CD8 cells across lung adenocarcinoma regions. Via MiXCR, TCRdb re-called the PCR reads, giving one row per CDR3 protein. In the table there are several thousand distinct CDR3 sequences, about 48% of which are singletons. The sample was CD8+ T cells from the center of a lung tumor. These receptors originate from a female donor with lung adenocarcinoma. The CD4 and CD8 labels of this study may be unreliable.

A single count supports this clonotype. The chain joins TRBV7-2 to TRBJ2-1; no clear D. Trimming stripped 5 bases from V and 7 bases from J, with 12 bases between. CDR1 is SGHTA, CDR2 FQGNSA, per germline. This CDR3 has 13 amino acids. The CDR3 here is CASSVTSGNEQFF. The DNA of the CDR3 is TGTGCCAGCAGCGTTACCTCGGGTAATGAGCAGTTCTTC.

There are many counts of this clonotype. The chain joins TRBV7-2 to TRBJ2-7, with 8 bases lining up with TRBD1. This CDR3 comprises 16 residues. Trimming took 5 bases from V and 2 from J; bases not matched to a gene: 11. Looked up from germline, CDR1 is SGHTA and CDR2 is FQGNSA. The CDR3 region has the DNA TGTGCCAGCAGCCCTCCCCCGGACAGGGAGCCCTACGAGCAGTACTTC. This gives the protein CASSPPPDREPYEQYF.

A word on this clonotype: This could be a read error, since a much larger clone is one nucleotide away. This chain connects TRBV7-6 to TRBJ2-1; TRBD1 agrees at 7 bases. V trimming: 5 bases; J trimming: 13 bases; junction bases outside the gene matches: 11. Germline-derived CDR1 and CDR2 are SGHVS and FNYEAQ. The CDR3 extends over 13 amino acids. The CDR3 sequence: CASSPGGSETQFF. CDR3 DNA sequence: TGTGCCAGCAGCCCAGGGGGTTCGGAGACCCAGTTCTTC.

The rearrangement links TRBV7-2 to TRBJ2-5; 11 positions agree with TRBD2. Germline values: CDR1 SGHTA, CDR2 FQGNSA. The length of the CDR3 is 17 residues. J gave up 5 bases and V 8 bases, and 16 bases lay outside the gene matches. The DNA for the CDR3 is TGTGCCAGCGCTAGCCGGGGGTCTAGCGGGGGGCCGGAGACCCAGTACTTC. It translates to CASASRGSSGGPETQYF.

This clonotype is medium-sized within its sample. The CDR3: CASSHQRGGFYNEQYF. DNA for the CDR3: TGTGCCAGCAGTCACCAGCGGGGGGGCTTCTACAATGAGCAGTACTTC. This sequence joins TRBV6-5 and TRBJ2-1, with TRBD2 identical over 10 bases. The J call may be mistaken, given a closer DNA end match to TRBJ2-7. Germline-derived CDR1 and CDR2 are MNHEY and SVGAGI. This CDR3 has 16 amino acids.

Regarding this clonotype: At one of its ends the junction is not consistent with the germline gene, which may arise from a read error. The gene calls are TRBV12-3 or TRBV12-4 and TRBJ2-4; possibly TRBD2 for D (6 bases). The CDR3 loop spans 14 amino acids. CDR3 protein: CGGTGVGAENIQYF. In DNA, the CDR3 is TGCGGCGGCACGGGGGTGGGAGCCGAAAACATTCAGTACTTC.

V usage is TRBV6-1 and J usage is TRBJ2-1, with 8 bases lining up with TRBD2. With the DNA end fitting TRBJ2-7 better, the J assignment may be wrong. The CDR3 loop spans 16 amino acids. The germline V gene encodes CDR1 MNHNS and CDR2 SASEGT. CDR3 DNA sequence: TGTGCCAGCAGTGAGGGGTATAGCGGGAACTCTTACGAGCAGTACTTC. Residues: CASSEGYSGNSYEQYF.

This clonotype was picked up a small number of times. This chain joins TRBV7-3 and TRBJ2-2; 8 positions agree with TRBD1. J gave up 3 bases and V 4 bases, and 4 bases lay outside the gene matches. Germline CDR1 and CDR2: SGHTA and FQGTGA. This CDR3 has 15 amino acids. The CDR3 protein is CASSSGTGYTGELFF. CDR3 nucleotide sequence: TGTGCCAGCAGCTCCGGGACAGGATACACCGGGGAGCTGTTTTTT.

This clonotype was found many times. The chain links TRBV7-2 to TRBJ1-1; D remains ambiguous. Germline V CDR1 and CDR2: SGHTA, FQGNSA. Trimming took 3 bases from V and 3 from J, leaving 11 bases between them. CDR3 size: 14 residues. CDR3 in amino acids: CASSLREMDTEAFF. CDR3 coding DNA: TGTGCCAGCAGCTTGAGGGAAATGGACACTGAAGCTTTCTTT.

By frequency in the sample, this clonotype is large. The rearrangement joins TRBV6-1 to TRBJ2-1; D might be TRBD1 (5 bases). The ends were cut back, 6 bases at V and 0 bases at J, with 15 bases in the middle. The CDR3 has 16 residues. Germline CDR1 reads MNHNS; CDR2 reads SASEGT. Written as DNA, the CDR3 is TGTGCCAGCAGCTCTCTCCAGGGCAGCTCCTACAATGAGCAGTTCTTC. Amino acid sequence: CASSSLQGSSYNEQFF.

In its sample, this clonotype ranks as medium-sized. The chain recombines TRBV6-1 with TRBJ1-6, with a weak D call TRBD1 (5 bases). Per the germline V gene, CDR1 is MNHNS and CDR2 is SASEGT. Between the trimmed V and J ends, which lost 7 bases and 7 bases, there was a span of 14 bases. This CDR3 is 14 amino acids long. In DNA, the CDR3 is TGTGCCAGCACGGGGGGTTTACGGAATTCACCCCTCCACTTT. Residues: CASTGGLRNSPLHF.

About this clonotype: One end of the junction does not line up with germline, which may come from a read error. The gene calls are TRBV12-3 or TRBV12-4 and TRBJ2-1; the match to TRBD2 covers 8 bases. The CDR3 has 14 residues. The CDR3 DNA follows: TGTGCGAGGAGCGGGGGCCGGGACGGAGAGACCCAGTACTTT. Its translation: CARSGGRDGETQYF.

This clonotype has ten or more counts. This sequence joins TRBV6-1 and TRBJ1-1; D remains ambiguous. Germline CDR1 and CDR2: MNHNS and SASEGT. The CDR3 sequence is 13 residues long. Trimming removed 6 bases at V and 1 base at J, with 9 bases between. CDR3 bases: TGTGCCAGCAGCATTAACAGGAACACTGAAGCTTTCTTT. This gives the protein CASSINRNTEAFF.